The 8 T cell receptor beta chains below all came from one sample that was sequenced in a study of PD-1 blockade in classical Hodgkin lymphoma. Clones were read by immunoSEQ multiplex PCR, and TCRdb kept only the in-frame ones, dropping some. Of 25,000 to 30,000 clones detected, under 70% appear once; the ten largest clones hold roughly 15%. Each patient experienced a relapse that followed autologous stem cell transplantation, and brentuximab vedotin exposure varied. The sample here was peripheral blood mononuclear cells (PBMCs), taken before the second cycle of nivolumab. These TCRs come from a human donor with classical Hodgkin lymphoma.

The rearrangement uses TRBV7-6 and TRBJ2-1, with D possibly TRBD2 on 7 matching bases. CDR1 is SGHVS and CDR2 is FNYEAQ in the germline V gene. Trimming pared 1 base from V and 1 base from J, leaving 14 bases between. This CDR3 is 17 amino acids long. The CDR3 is CASSLGAAGASYNEQFF. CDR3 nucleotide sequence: TGTGCCAGCAGCTTAGGTGCGGCGGGGGCATCCTACAATGAGCAGTTCTTC.

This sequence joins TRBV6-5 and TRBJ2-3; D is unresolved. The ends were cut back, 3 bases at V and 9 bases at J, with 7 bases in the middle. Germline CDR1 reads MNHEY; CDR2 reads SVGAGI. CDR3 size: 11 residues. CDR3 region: CASSYKATQYF. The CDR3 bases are TGTGCCAGCAGTTATAAAGCCACGCAGTATTTT.

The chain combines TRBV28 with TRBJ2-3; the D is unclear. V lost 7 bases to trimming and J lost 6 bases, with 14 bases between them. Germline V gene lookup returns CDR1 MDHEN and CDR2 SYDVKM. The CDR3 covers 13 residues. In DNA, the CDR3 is TGTGCCAGCAAAACCCGTCCTAGGGATACGCAGTATTTT. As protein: CASKTRPRDTQYF.

Here the CDR3 DNA reads TGTGCCAGCAGTTTCGGGCAGCGATCCTATGGCTACACCTTC. It codes for CASSFGQRSYGYTF. The genes are TRBV28 and TRBJ1-2, with D uncertain. V lost 3 bases, J lost 4 bases, and 12 bases lay in between. Germline V CDR1 and CDR2: MDHEN, SYDVKM. The CDR3 is 14 residues long.

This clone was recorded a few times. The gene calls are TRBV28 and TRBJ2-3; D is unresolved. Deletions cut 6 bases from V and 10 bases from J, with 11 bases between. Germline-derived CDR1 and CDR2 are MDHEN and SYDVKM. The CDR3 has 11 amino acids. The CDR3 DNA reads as TGTGCCAGCAGAGAAGGTGGTCCGCAGTATTTT. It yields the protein CASREGGPQYF.

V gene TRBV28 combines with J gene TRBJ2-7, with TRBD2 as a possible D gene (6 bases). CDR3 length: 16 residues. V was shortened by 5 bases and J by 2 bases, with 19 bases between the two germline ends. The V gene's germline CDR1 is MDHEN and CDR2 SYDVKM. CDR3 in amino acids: CASSTNVGGGPYEQYF. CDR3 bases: TGTGCCAGCAGTACGAACGTGGGGGGTGGTCCCTACGAGCAGTACTTC. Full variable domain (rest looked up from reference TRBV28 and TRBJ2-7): DVKVTQSSRYLVKRTGEKVFLECVQDMDHENMFWYRQDPGLGLRLIYFSYDVKMKEKGDIPEGYSVSREKKERFSLILESASTNQTSMYLCASSTNVGGGPYEQYFGPGTRLTVT.

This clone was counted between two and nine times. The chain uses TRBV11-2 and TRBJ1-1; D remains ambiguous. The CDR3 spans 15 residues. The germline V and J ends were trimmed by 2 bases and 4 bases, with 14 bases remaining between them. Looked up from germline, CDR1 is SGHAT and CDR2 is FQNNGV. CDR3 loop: CASSLTGLGSTEAFF. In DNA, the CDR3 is TGTGCCAGCAGCTTAACCGGCTTGGGGTCCACTGAAGCTTTCTTT.

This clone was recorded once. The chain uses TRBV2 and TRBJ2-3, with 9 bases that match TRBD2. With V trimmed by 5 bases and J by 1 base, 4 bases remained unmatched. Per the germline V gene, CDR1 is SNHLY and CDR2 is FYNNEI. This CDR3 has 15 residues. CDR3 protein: CASSQPSGGTDTQYF. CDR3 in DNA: TGTGCCAGCAGTCAGCCTAGCGGGGGCACAGATACGCAGTATTTT.